Sample share makes the clone carrying this TCR beta chain medium-sized. Its matching antigen is unknown. The data were taken from a study of early T cells in non-severe SARS-CoV-2 infection. The study's findings and limits: Anti-spike CD8 specificities were favored by VDJdb matching, whose results missed private and CD4 specificities.

Each cDNA molecule carried a unique molecular identifier. TCRdb passed the 5' RACE reads through MiXCR, listing each CDR3 protein once. Among some 40,000 distinct CDR3 sequences listed, around 3.9% were seen once. Sequencing input: whole blood. This sequence was found in an adult who was a healthcare worker with PCR-confirmed SARS-CoV-2 infection or an uninfected control (not recorded which).

CDR3 protein: CASRPGPLADTQYF. The DNA of the CDR3 is TGTGCCAGCAGGCCTGGACCCTTAGCAGATACGCAGTATTTT. The gene calls are TRBV6-6 and TRBJ2-3; no clear D gene. The CDR3 sequence is 14 residues long. Germline V lookup: CDR1 MNHNY, CDR2 SVGAGI (reference sequence). The V end lost 6 bases, the J end lost 4 bases, and 14 bases lay between the germline ends.